This T cell receptor (beta chain) stems from a study of T cell responses to AZD1222 COVID-19 vaccine. Measured with immunoSEQ multiplex PCR; TCRdb has only the in-frame clones, and not every one. Of fewer than 110,000 clones detected, over 80% appear once; the ten largest clones hold about 20%. CDR3 size: 15 residues. V dropped 1 base and J dropped 7 bases, with 14 bases sitting between them. From germline, CDR1 is SEHNR and CDR2 FQNEAQ (reference sequence). The sequenced sample was peripheral blood, obtained on day 0 of AZD1222 vaccination. The origin of this receptor is an adult in good health. V and J are TRBV7-9 and TRBJ1-5; D gene ambiguous. The CDR3 sequence is CASSLEGGNTQPQHF. The DNA for the CDR3 is TGTGCCAGCAGCTTAGAAGGCGGCAATACCCAGCCCCAGCATTTT.